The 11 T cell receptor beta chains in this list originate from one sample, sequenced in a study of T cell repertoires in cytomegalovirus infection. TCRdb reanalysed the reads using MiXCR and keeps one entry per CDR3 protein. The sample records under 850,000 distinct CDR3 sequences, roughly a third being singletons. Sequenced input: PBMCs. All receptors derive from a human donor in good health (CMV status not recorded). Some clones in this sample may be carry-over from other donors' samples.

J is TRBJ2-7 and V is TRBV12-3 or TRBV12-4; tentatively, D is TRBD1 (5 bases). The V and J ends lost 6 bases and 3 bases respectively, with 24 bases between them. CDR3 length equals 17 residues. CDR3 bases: TGTGCCAGCAGCCGTGCCCCTCAGACAGTACTAAACTACGAGCAGTACTTC. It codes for CASSRAPQTVLNYEQYF.

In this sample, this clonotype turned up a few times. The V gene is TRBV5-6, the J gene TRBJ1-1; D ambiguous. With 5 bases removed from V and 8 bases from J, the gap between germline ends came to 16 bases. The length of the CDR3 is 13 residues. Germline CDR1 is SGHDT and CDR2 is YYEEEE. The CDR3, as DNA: TGTGCCAGCAGTATCGGTACGAGGGCCGAAGCTTTCTTT. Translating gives CASSIGTRAEAFF.

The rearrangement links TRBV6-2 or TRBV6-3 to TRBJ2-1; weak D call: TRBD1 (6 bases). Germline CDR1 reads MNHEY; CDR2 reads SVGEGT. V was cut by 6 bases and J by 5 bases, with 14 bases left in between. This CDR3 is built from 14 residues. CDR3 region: CASSRSGVHNEQFF. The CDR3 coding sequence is TGTGCCAGCAGCCGATCAGGGGTGCACAATGAGCAGTTCTTC.

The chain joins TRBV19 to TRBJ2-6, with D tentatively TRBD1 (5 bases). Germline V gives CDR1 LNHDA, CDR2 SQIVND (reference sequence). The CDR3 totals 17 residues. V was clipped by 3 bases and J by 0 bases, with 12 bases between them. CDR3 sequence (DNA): TGTGCCAGTAGTATCGACAGTCTCGGCTCTGGGGCCAACGTCCTGACTTTC. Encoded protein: CASSIDSLGSGANVLTF.

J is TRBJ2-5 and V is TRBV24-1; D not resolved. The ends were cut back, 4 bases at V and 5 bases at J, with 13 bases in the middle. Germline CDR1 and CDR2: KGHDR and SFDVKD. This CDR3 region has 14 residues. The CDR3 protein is CATSDPDPRETQYF. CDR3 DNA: TGTGCCACCAGTGACCCGGACCCCCGGGAGACCCAGTACTTC.

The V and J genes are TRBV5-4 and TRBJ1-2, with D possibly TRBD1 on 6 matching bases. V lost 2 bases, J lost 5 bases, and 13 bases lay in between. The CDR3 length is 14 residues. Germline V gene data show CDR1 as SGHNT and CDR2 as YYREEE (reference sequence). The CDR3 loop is CASSFDQGQYGYTF. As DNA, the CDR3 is TGTGCCAGCAGCTTCGATCAGGGGCAGTATGGCTACACCTTC.

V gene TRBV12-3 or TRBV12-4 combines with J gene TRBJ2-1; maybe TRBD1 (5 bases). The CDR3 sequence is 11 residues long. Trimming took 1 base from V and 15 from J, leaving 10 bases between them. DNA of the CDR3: TGTGCCAGCAGTTTAGACAGGCACGCGTTCTTC. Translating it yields CASSLDRHAFF.

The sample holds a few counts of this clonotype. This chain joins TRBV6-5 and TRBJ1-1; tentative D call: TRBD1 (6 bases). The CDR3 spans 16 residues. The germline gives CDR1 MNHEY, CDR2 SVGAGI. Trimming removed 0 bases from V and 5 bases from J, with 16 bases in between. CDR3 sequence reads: CASSYSTFGGRTEAFF. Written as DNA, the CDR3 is TGTGCCAGCAGTTACTCGACTTTTGGGGGGCGGACTGAAGCTTTCTTT.

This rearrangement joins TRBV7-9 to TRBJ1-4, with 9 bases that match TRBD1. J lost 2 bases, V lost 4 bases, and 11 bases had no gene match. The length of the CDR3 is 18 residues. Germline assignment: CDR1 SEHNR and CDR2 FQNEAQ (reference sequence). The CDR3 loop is CASSSTDRGRATNEKLFF. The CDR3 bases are TGTGCCAGCAGCTCCACGGACAGGGGAAGAGCCACTAATGAAAAACTGTTTTTT.

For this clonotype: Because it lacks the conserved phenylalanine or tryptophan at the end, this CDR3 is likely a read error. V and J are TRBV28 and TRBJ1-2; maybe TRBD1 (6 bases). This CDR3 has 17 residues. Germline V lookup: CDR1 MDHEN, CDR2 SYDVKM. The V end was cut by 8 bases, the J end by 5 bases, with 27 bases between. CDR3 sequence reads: CASCPFGRGRIRYGYTL. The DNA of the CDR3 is TGTGCCAGCTGCCCCTTTGGCAGGGGCAGAATTCGGTATGGCTACACCTTA.

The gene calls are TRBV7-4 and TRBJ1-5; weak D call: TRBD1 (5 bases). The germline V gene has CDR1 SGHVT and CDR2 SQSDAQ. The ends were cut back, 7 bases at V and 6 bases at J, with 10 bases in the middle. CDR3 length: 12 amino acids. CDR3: CASTQGTQPQHF. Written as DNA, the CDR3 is TGTGCCAGCACGCAGGGCACTCAGCCCCAGCATTTT.